These T cell receptor beta chains were read from a single sample in a study of T-cell reconstitution after alpha-beta-depleted transplantation in children. TCRdb reprocessed the PCR reads with MiXCR, giving one entry per CDR3 protein. Of a few hundred thousand distinct CDR3 sequences in the sample, roughly 16% were seen once. The specimen comprised PBMCs, mostly from graft donor cells, sampled 360 days after TCRalphabeta/CD19-depleted stem cell transplant. The receptors were gathered from a boy less than two years old who had a stem cell transplant for Wiskott-Aldrich syndrome, so the T cells may come from the graft donor. The CDR3 runs from the conserved cysteine through the conserved F or W. D genes are given only for firm matches. Only part of the rows carry a size: once, few, many, or a class if the clone is expanded.

j_call d_call v_call clone_size cdr3_nt cdr3_aa
TRBJ2-5 TRBD1 TRBV12-3/TRBV12-4 few TGTGCCAGCAGTCCCCAACGGACAGGGAAATTGCAAGAGACCCAGTACTTC CASSPQRTGKLQETQYF
TRBJ2-7 TRBD1 TRBV15 . TGTGCCACCAGCAGAGGATCCCGGGGACAGGGAGCCTACGAGCAGTACTTC CATSRGSRGQGAYEQYF
TRBJ2-5 . TRBV18 few TGTGCCAGCTCACCGGGGATGAAGGAGACCCAGTACTTC CASSPGMKETQYF
TRBJ1-6 . TRBV29-1 . TGCAGCGTTCAAGACAGGAGTAATTCACCCCTCCACTTT CSVQDRSNSPLHF
TRBJ2-1 . TRBV24-1 . TGTGCCACCAGTGATTCCGTGAGCTTATCCTCCTACAATGAGCAGTTCTTC CATSDSVSLSSYNEQFF
TRBJ2-1 . TRBV25-1 . TGTGCCAACCTACGCCGGGACAATGACGGCAATGAGCAGTTCTTC CANLRRDNDGNEQFF
TRBJ2-5 . TRBV4-3 few TGCGCCAGCAGCCAAGATGGGAGTCCAGGGGTAAAGACCCAGTACTTC CASSQDGSPGVKTQYF
TRBJ2-7 TRBD2 TRBV28 few TGTGCCAGCAGTTTAATTGTGCATCTGGGACAGGGTTCTAGCGGGGGGGCCCCCGAGCTGTACTTC CASSLIVHLGQGSSGGAPELYF
TRBJ2-4 . TRBV6-2/TRBV6-3 few TGTGCCAGCAGTTACGCTCAGAGAAACATTCAGTACTTC CASSYAQRNIQYF
TRBJ1-1 TRBD1 TRBV27 . TGTGCCAGCAGTCGCAGGGGGCGCGAAAGTGAAGCTTTCTTT CASSRRGRESEAFF
TRBJ2-6 . TRBV28 few TGTGCCAGCAGTGGACCGAGGTCTGGGGCCAACGTCCTGACTTTC CASSGPRSGANVLTF
TRBJ2-1 . TRBV20-1 once TGCAGTGCTAAGGGTTTCCAGACAAACTCCTACAATGAGCAGTTCTTC CSAKGFQTNSYNEQFF
TRBJ2-2 TRBD1 TRBV24-1 . TGTGCCACCAGTGATACCCGGACAGGGCCCGGGGAGCTGTTTTTT CATSDTRTGPGELFF
TRBJ2-1 TRBD1 TRBV12-3/TRBV12-4 . TGTGCCAGCAGTTTAGCCGGGACAGGGGTTTTCAATGAGCAGTTCTTC CASSLAGTGVFNEQFF
TRBJ2-2 TRBD2 TRBV6-2/TRBV6-3 . TGTGCCAGCAGGGGCATGACTAGCCCCGGGGAGCTGTTTTTT CASRGMTSPGELFF
TRBJ2-7 . TRBV5-1 . TGCGCCAGCAGCTTCAGGGTGGGGGCCTGGGAGCAGTACTTC CASSFRVGAWEQYF
TRBJ1-1 . TRBV10-3 many TGTGCCATCAGTGAAAGACAGTTGAACACTGAAGCTTTCTTT CAISERQLNTEAFF
TRBJ2-1 TRBD2 TRBV7-8 few TGTGCCAGCAGCTTAGGCGGGACTAGCGGGAGTCTTGAGCAGTTCTTC CASSLGGTSGSLEQFF
TRBJ2-3 TRBD2 TRBV20-1 . TGCAGTGCTAGACTAGCGGAAAAGGGGGATACGCAGTATTTT CSARLAEKGDTQYF
TRBJ2-1 . TRBV5-6 few TGTGCCAGCAGCTCCATGCGTGGGCAGCCCGTTTTTCCTAGAATCTCCTACAATGAGCAGTTCTTC CASSSMRGQPVFPRISYNEQFF
TRBJ2-1 . TRBV5-1 . TGCGCCAGCAGTGGTGATCTTAGGGGGAATGAGCAGTTCTTC CASSGDLRGNEQFF
TRBJ2-7 . TRBV28 . TGTGCCAGCAGGGAGGTCAGCTCCTACGAGCAGTACTTC CASREVSSYEQYF
TRBJ2-7 TRBD2 TRBV12-3/TRBV12-4 . TGTGCCAGCACCAAGCTAGCGGGAGGGCCAACCGAGCAGTACTTC CASTKLAGGPTEQYF
TRBJ2-3 TRBD2 TRBV18 . TGTGCCAGCTCACCTACCAGTTTAGCGGGAACCACTACAACAGATACGCAGTATTTT CASSPTSLAGTTTTDTQYF
TRBJ2-7 . TRBV5-1 . TGCGCCAGCAGCTTGGGAATAGCGGAAAAAACCTACGAGCAGTACTTC CASSLGIAEKTYEQYF
TRBJ2-1 . TRBV12-3/TRBV12-4 . TGTGCCAGCAGTTTAGTACGGGCAGCTGAGCAGTTCTTC CASSLVRAAEQFF
TRBJ2-5 . TRBV7-6 few TGTGCCAGCAGCTTAGTCGTCGGGACGTTCGGAATGGAGACCCAGTACTTC CASSLVVGTFGMETQYF
TRBJ2-5 TRBD1 TRBV12-3/TRBV12-4 . TGTGCCAGCAGCCCCAGGGACAGACGGGAGACCCAGTACTTC CASSPRDRRETQYF
TRBJ2-1 . TRBV29-1 many TGCAGCGTTTACTTGGGGAATGAGCAGTTCTTC CSVYLGNEQFF
TRBJ2-5 TRBD1 TRBV29-1 few TGCAGCGTTGGAGGACAGGCGAAAGAGACCCAGTACTTC CSVGGQAKETQYF
TRBJ2-7 . TRBV20-1 few TGCAGTGCCAGGGACGGATGGGCCTACGAGCAGTACTTC CSARDGWAYEQYF
TRBJ2-2 TRBD1 TRBV2 many TGTGCCAGCCGAAGTCGGGACAGGGTCGAGGGGGAGCTGTTTTTT CASRSRDRVEGELFF
TRBJ2-5 . TRBV2 few TGTGCCAGCAGTGCAACAGGGCGGGGGTTCGAGGCCCAGTACTTC CASSATGRGFEAQYF
TRBJ2-5 . TRBV5-6 few TGTGCCAGCAGCTTGTGGAGGGAAGAGGAAGAGACCCAGTACTTC CASSLWREEEETQYF
TRBJ2-1 TRBD1 TRBV6-5 . TGTGCCAGCAGTTATAACAGGGGCCAGACCCTCTACAATGAGCAGTTCTTC CASSYNRGQTLYNEQFF
TRBJ2-7 . TRBV6-5 . TGTGCCAGCAGTTGCGACTGCTTTCCCTACGAGCAGTACTTC CASSCDCFPYEQYF
TRBJ2-1 TRBD2 TRBV20-1 few TGCAGTGCTACTACCCACCGAGGACTAGCGGGAGAAGACAATGAGAAGTTCTTC CSATTHRGLAGEDNEKFF
TRBJ2-2 . TRBV3-1 many TGTGCCAGCAGCCGAGGCGCCGGGGAGCTGTTTTTT CASSRGAGELFF
TRBJ2-1 . TRBV10-2 . TGCGCCAGCAGTGACCAGGGGTGGGGGATCCGAAAGGATGAGCAGTTCTTC CASSDQGWGIRKDEQFF
TRBJ2-5 TRBD2 TRBV20-1 . TGCAGTGCTATCGGCAGCGGGAGGTTGAGGGAGACCCAGTACTTC CSAIGSGRLRETQYF
TRBJ2-3 . TRBV7-8 . TGTGCCAGCAGCTTAGTGGGAGGAAAGAGAACAGATACGCAGTATTTT CASSLVGGKRTDTQYF
TRBJ2-3 . TRBV12-3/TRBV12-4 many TGTGCCAGCAGTTTCGGTAGAGATACGCAGTATTTT CASSFGRDTQYF
TRBJ2-7 TRBD1 TRBV24-1 few TGTGCCACCAGTGACCCCATTCGGACAGGCGAGCAGTACTTC CATSDPIRTGEQYF
TRBJ2-5 . TRBV10-3 few TGTGCCATCAGTGGTTCTAGCGTACAAGAGACCCAGTACTTC CAISGSSVQETQYF
TRBJ2-1 . TRBV20-1 few TGCAGTGCTAGAGAACCAGGTAGATCATACAATGAGCAGTTCTTC CSAREPGRSYNEQFF
TRBJ2-3 . TRBV6-5 . TGTGCCAGCAGTTCGTTGGACACCAAAGATACGCAGTATTTT CASSSLDTKDTQYF
TRBJ2-1 TRBD2 TRBV7-2 few TGTGCCAGCAGCTTAGTAGGGACTAGGACTTCCGCGAATGAGCAGTTCTTC CASSLVGTRTSANEQFF
TRBJ2-1 . TRBV5-1 . TGCGCCAGCAGAGCCGGAGGTGAGCAGTTCTTC CASRAGGEQFF
TRBJ2-3 TRBD2 TRBV5-1 . TGCGCCAGCAGCTTGGGCCCAGCGGGATTAACAGATACGCAGTATTTT CASSLGPAGLTDTQYF
TRBJ1-6 . TRBV28 many TGTGCCAGCAGTTTAATGAATGCTTCACCCCTCCACTTT CASSLMNASPLHF
TRBJ2-1 . TRBV13 few TGTGCCAGCAGCTTAGGCCTGCGGGCTCCCTACAATGAGCAGTTCTTC CASSLGLRAPYNEQFF
TRBJ1-1 . TRBV15 few TGTGCCACCAGCGAACCGGGACGGGCGAACACTGAAGCTTTCTTT CATSEPGRANTEAFF
TRBJ2-7 TRBD1 TRBV5-1 . TGCGCCAGCAGCTTGGTGCGGACAGGGCGCTACGAGCAGTACTTC CASSLVRTGRYEQYF
TRBJ1-6 . TRBV28 . TGTGCTGTCGGCCGCTCGACACCCCTCCACTTT CAVGRSTPLHF
TRBJ1-5 TRBD1 TRBV4-1 few TGCGCCAGCAGCCAAGTATGGGACAGGTATCAGCCCCAGCATTTT CASSQVWDRYQPQHF
TRBJ2-1 . TRBV18 . TGTGCCAGCTCACCATCCTTAGGCGGGTTCATCATTTCTGAGCAGTTCTTC CASSPSLGGFIISEQFF
TRBJ1-1 . TRBV18 few TGTGCCAGCTCACCAGGGTCGGTTAATGAAGCTTTCTTT CASSPGSVNEAFF